This T cell receptor (beta chain) was retrieved from a study of spatial heterogeneity in lung cancer. With 2 bases removed from V and 3 bases from J, the gap between germline ends came to 13 bases. This CDR3 is 15 amino acids long. Germline CDR1 and CDR2: MNHEY and SVGAGI. Time point defined: sample taken at primary tumor resection. Study-level findings and limits: Counts of expanded intratumoral alpha and beta TCRs tracked tumor mutation counts.

Via MiXCR, TCRdb re-called the 5' RACE reads, giving one row per CDR3 protein. Of about 30,000 distinct CDR3 sequences listed, around 6.9% are singletons. This clonotype has at least ten counts. Its antigen is unknown. The origin of this receptor is a male donor with early-stage non-small cell lung cancer. The chain links TRBV6-5 to TRBJ1-1, with a possible D match to TRBD1 (6 bases). The sample in question was lung tumor tissue, obtained at surgery. The CDR3 loop reads CASSYLPRGHTEAFF. The CDR3 DNA sequence: TGTGCCAGCAGTTACCTCCCGCGGGGGCACACTGAAGCTTTCTTT.